A selection of T cell receptor beta chains follows, all from one sample in a study of molecular identifiers for immune sequencing clone quantification. MiXCR, run by TCRdb on the PCR reads, gives a single entry per CDR3 protein. The sample shows around 320,000 distinct CDR3 sequences, roughly a quarter of them seen only once. Sequencing was performed on naive CD8+ T cells from blood, with Jurkat cell RNA spiked in. The origin of the receptors is a human donor in good health. Some libraries in this study had Jurkat cell RNA spiked in. CDR3s leave out the opening cysteine and the closing phenylalanine or tryptophan. The order of the fields is CDR3 protein, clone size, V gene. Clone size is stated in some rows and not others, as once, few, many or a class when expanded.

CDR3 protein: ASSVDGLHEQY
clone size: few
V gene: TRBV9

CDR3 protein: ASSKVRTAAKETQY
clone size: -
V gene: TRBV21-1

CDR3 protein: ASRYFGTVYGYT
clone size: few
V gene: TRBV6-1

CDR3 protein: ASSIDAAKNIQY
clone size: many
V gene: TRBV2

CDR3 protein: ASSPYDRGGYNEQF
clone size: few
V gene: TRBV6-5

CDR3 protein: ASSLVTGGTYERY
clone size: -
V gene: TRBV27

CDR3 protein: ASSVSGLDYEQY
clone size: -
V gene: TRBV19

CDR3 protein: ASSPGALSGPLH
clone size: -
V gene: TRBV12-3/TRBV12-4

CDR3 protein: SARMTGVSTDTQY
clone size: few
V gene: TRBV20-1

CDR3 protein: ASSYSGTANQPQH
clone size: -
V gene: TRBV6-5

CDR3 protein: SAPPWDGNTGELF
clone size: few
V gene: TRBV20-1

CDR3 protein: SATLLDAKETQY
clone size: many
V gene: TRBV20-1

CDR3 protein: ASSPGQTNTEAF
clone size: many
V gene: TRBV7-9

CDR3 protein: ASSLSGGAYNEQF
clone size: many
V gene: TRBV7-2

CDR3 protein: ASSQYLGSLGYIEQY
clone size: -
V gene: TRBV14

CDR3 protein: ASSGQASGKETQY
clone size: many
V gene: TRBV12-3/TRBV12-4

CDR3 protein: ASSQEGDQPQH
clone size: few
V gene: TRBV4-2

CDR3 protein: ASSPSGSIAGELV
clone size: -
V gene: TRBV7-9

CDR3 protein: ASSQGYQGSYEQY
clone size: -
V gene: TRBV14

CDR3 protein: ATNLGGLAGINEQF
clone size: few
V gene: TRBV12-3/TRBV12-4

CDR3 protein: ASSLGKETQY
clone size: -
V gene: TRBV6-2/TRBV6-3

CDR3 protein: AHIGGNEQF
clone size: many
V gene: TRBV7-9

CDR3 protein: ASSASDSSTGELF
clone size: many
V gene: TRBV9

CDR3 protein: ASSLGVGNEAF
clone size: few
V gene: TRBV7-9

CDR3 protein: ASSAKGGGVTNEKLF
clone size: once
V gene: TRBV11-2

CDR3 protein: SARETTALVTDTQY
clone size: -
V gene: TRBV20-1

CDR3 protein: ASSQDGQGSWYGYT
clone size: -
V gene: TRBV4-1

CDR3 protein: ASTNGTRAYEQY
clone size: many
V gene: TRBV6-6

CDR3 protein: ASSQGTGTSSYEQY
clone size: -
V gene: TRBV4-3

CDR3 protein: ASSYSGTDIIPTQY
clone size: -
V gene: TRBV6-2/TRBV6-3

CDR3 protein: SASSGAGEKLF
clone size: many
V gene: TRBV20-1

CDR3 protein: ASKLGTKDEKLF
clone size: -
V gene: TRBV12-3/TRBV12-4

CDR3 protein: SVNPGTGAHEQY
clone size: few
V gene: TRBV29-1

CDR3 protein: ASSLAGTTDTQY
clone size: many
V gene: TRBV14

CDR3 protein: ASSLGGLAGAYFLEQF
clone size: few
V gene: TRBV7-9

CDR3 protein: ASSLSGILGEAF
clone size: many
V gene: TRBV27

CDR3 protein: SVVVPGGHYEQY
clone size: many
V gene: TRBV29-1

CDR3 protein: ASSLGASTDTQY
clone size: many
V gene: TRBV7-2

CDR3 protein: ASSFLGPAYEQY
clone size: many
V gene: TRBV28

CDR3 protein: ASSVAASLKTIGTDTQY
clone size: many
V gene: TRBV2

CDR3 protein: ASSQNYYEQY
clone size: few
V gene: TRBV7-9

CDR3 protein: TSSPRSSNTIY
clone size: -
V gene: TRBV7-9

CDR3 protein: ASSWGTEGVQPQH
clone size: -
V gene: TRBV19

CDR3 protein: ASSPGLADGELF
clone size: many
V gene: TRBV6-1

CDR3 protein: ASSKTGTSGRRYEQY
clone size: many
V gene: TRBV28

CDR3 protein: ASSFPSLTLAGGLDTQY
clone size: -
V gene: TRBV7-9

CDR3 protein: ASRHSGRIYEQY
clone size: -
V gene: TRBV12-3/TRBV12-4

CDR3 protein: ASRFTTGTRNEKLF
clone size: many
V gene: TRBV27

CDR3 protein: ASSPGQGVSPQH
clone size: few
V gene: TRBV13

CDR3 protein: ASHFGQGDDTQY
clone size: few
V gene: TRBV12-3/TRBV12-4

CDR3 protein: SVEDRKRGQNTEAF
clone size: many
V gene: TRBV29-1

CDR3 protein: ASSPGDRNYNEQF
clone size: many
V gene: TRBV5-6

CDR3 protein: SARDTVFTDTQY
clone size: -
V gene: TRBV20-1

CDR3 protein: ASTETGIAKNIQY
clone size: -
V gene: TRBV6-2/TRBV6-3